These 10 T cell receptor beta chains originate from one sample sequenced in a study of OX40 agonist ivuxolimab in advanced cancers. Measured with immunoSEQ multiplex PCR; TCRdb has only the in-frame clones, and not every one. The profile shows 66,000 or so clones, 75% to 80% of them singletons. The sequences come from CD4+ or CD8+ T cells sorted from blood, collected in a trial of the OX40 agonist ivuxolimab. Receptors were obtained from an adult with an advanced solid tumor such as melanoma, head and neck, liver or kidney cancer.

The rearrangement uses TRBV2 and TRBJ2-7, with D perhaps matching TRBD1 (5 bases). CDR1 SNHLY and CDR2 FYNNEI come from the germline V gene. The germline V and J ends were trimmed by 5 bases and 4 bases, with 15 bases remaining between them. CDR3 size: 14 residues. The CDR3 spells CASSSDRYSYEQYF. The CDR3 DNA reads as TGTGCCAGCAGTTCCGACAGATATAGTTACGAGCAGTACTTC.

The CDR3 nucleotides read TGTGCCAGCAGTTACCGAGGGAGCACTAATGAAAAACTGTTTTTT. Translation: CASSYRGSTNEKLFF. The chain uses TRBV6-5 and TRBJ1-4, with no clear D. The length of the CDR3 is 15 residues. V dropped 2 bases and J dropped 2 bases, with 9 bases sitting between them. CDR1 is MNHEY and CDR2 is SVGAGI in the germline V gene.

The chain is built from TRBV5-1 and TRBJ2-7; D is tentatively TRBD1 or TRBD2 (5 bases each). The CDR3 runs to 15 residues. Per the germline V gene, CDR1 is SGHRS and CDR2 is YFSETQ. With 0 bases removed from V and 0 bases from J, the gap between germline ends came to 10 bases. In nucleotides, the CDR3 is TGCGCCAGCAGCTTGGGGTGGGACGGCTCCTACGAGCAGTACTTC. Amino acid sequence: CASSLGWDGSYEQYF.

This rearrangement joins TRBV15 to TRBJ1-5; a weak D match, TRBD1 (5 bases). The CDR3 contains 14 residues. V was trimmed by 3 bases and J by 6 bases, leaving 12 bases between them. Looked up from germline, CDR1 is LNHNV and CDR2 is YYDKDF (reference sequence). CDR3 nucleotide sequence: TGTGCCACCAGCAGTCAGGGTCCAACTCAGCCCCAGCATTTT. The encoded protein is CATSSQGPTQPQHF. The entire variable domain, with the rest obtained from reference TRBV15 and TRBJ1-5, is as follows: DAMVIQNPRYQVTQFGKPVTLSCSQTLNHNVMYWYQQKSSQAPKLLFHYYDKDFNNEADTPDNFQSRRPNTSFCFLDIRSPGLGDTAMYLCATSSQGPTQPQHFGDGTRLSIL.

This chain links TRBV7-3 with TRBJ2-7; 7 bases align to TRBD1. Germline loops: CDR1 SGHTA, CDR2 FQGTGA. CDR3 size: 14 residues. V lost 5 bases and J lost 1; bases outside the gene matches: 5. CDR3 DNA: TGTGCCAGCAGCCCCGGGGACAGATCCTACGAGCAGTACTTC. Protein product: CASSPGDRSYEQYF.

The rearrangement joins TRBV5-1 to TRBJ1-2, with D perhaps TRBD1 (5 bases). Germline CDR1 is SGHRS and CDR2 is YFSETQ. The CDR3 has 14 residues. Trimming cost V 4 bases and J 4 bases, with 14 bases left between them. CDR3 nucleotides: TGCGCCAGCAGCCCCGACAGCGGCAGCTATGGCTACACCTTC. This gives the protein CASSPDSGSYGYTF.

The gene calls are TRBV6-1 and TRBJ2-2; D is undetermined. The CDR3 consists of 15 residues. V lost 2 bases and J lost 6, with 13 bases in between. In germline, CDR1 is MNHNS, CDR2 SASEGT. CDR3 sequence (DNA): TGTGCCAGCAGTGAATTGACTCAATGGGCCGGGGAGCTGTTTTTT. Residues: CASSELTQWAGELFF.

This clone turned up a few times. The chain links TRBV5-1 to TRBJ2-4; D uncertain. V was trimmed by 0 bases and J by 3 bases, leaving 13 bases between them. The CDR3 consists of 16 residues. Per germline, CDR1 SGHRS and CDR2 YFSETQ. The CDR3 DNA follows: TGCGCCAGCAGCTTGGGGTCCGCGTCTGGCAAAAACATTCAGTACTTC. It codes for CASSLGSASGKNIQYF. The whole variable domain, remainder taken from reference TRBV5-1 and TRBJ2-4, is KAGVTQTPRYLIKTRGQQVTLSCSPISGHRSVSWYQQTPGQGLQFLFEYFSETQRNKGNFPGRFSGRQFSNSRSEMNVSTLELGDSALYLCASSLGSASGKNIQYFGAGTRLSVL.

This clone has a handful of counts. The chain is built from TRBV28 and TRBJ2-7, with a possible D match to TRBD1 (6 bases). This CDR3 has 15 residues. Per germline, CDR1 MDHEN and CDR2 SYDVKM. The V and J ends lost 5 bases and 3 bases respectively, with 17 bases between them. The CDR3 DNA follows: TGTGCCAGCAGTCGAGATCAGGGGAGTATCTACGAGCAGTACTTC. Translation gives CASSRDQGSIYEQYF.

The J gene is TRBJ1-2, the V gene TRBV5-6; D is possibly TRBD1 (6 bases). Between the trimmed V and J ends, which lost 0 bases and 4 bases, there was a span of 19 bases. This CDR3 has 17 amino acids. Germline V gives CDR1 SGHDT, CDR2 YYEEEE. CDR3 region: CASSLGPRGGRGYGYTF. CDR3 coding DNA: TGTGCCAGCAGCTTGGGTCCCCGGGGGGGGCGAGGCTATGGCTACACCTTC.